The clone carrying this TCR beta chain was found a few times. Its specificity is not known. V dropped 8 bases and J dropped 2 bases, with 9 bases sitting between them. This CDR3 comprises 11 residues. Germline CDR1 reads SQVTM; CDR2 reads ANQGSEA. The PCR was carried out with 60 Vbeta primers and 13 Jbeta primers. Measured with immunoSEQ multiplex PCR; TCRdb has only the in-frame clones, and not every one. Of under 150,000 clones listed, about two thirds are singletons. These data are taken from a study of cytomegalovirus exposure and HLA in healthy donors. Overall study results and limits: Later analysis placed DRB1 highest and HLA-C lowest in TCR association rates, which differed by HLA locus. The classifier was said to identify cytomegalovirus status with high specificity and sensitivity. Most of the CMV-associated TCR beta chains (in a later analysis) appeared to be HLA-restricted.

This sequence joins TRBV29-1 and TRBJ1-2; no reliable D call. This TCR came from a woman aged 55-70 years in good health and CMV-seropositive. Sequencing was carried out using PBMCs. CDR3 protein: CSIVENYGYTF. The CDR3 region has the DNA TGCAGCATTGTGGAGAACTATGGCTACACCTTC.